This T cell receptor (beta chain) was recovered during a study of OX40 agonist ivuxolimab in advanced cancers. For the study at large: Of the participants, approximately 40% had some prior anti-PD-1, anti-PD-L1 or anti-CTLA-4 therapy, which was allowed. Findings and caveats of the study: Circulating CD4+ and CD8+ T cells showed clonal expansion by week 6 at 0.1 to 3.0 mg/kg.

The ends were cut back, 6 bases at V and 4 bases at J, with 12 bases in the middle. Looked up from germline, CDR1 is LGHNT and CDR2 is FRNRAP. The CDR3 runs 13 residues. Using immunoSEQ multiplex PCR, the repertoire was profiled, and TCRdb retains in-frame clones only, with some absent. Among fewer than 80,000 clones listed, around 88% were seen once. In regard to this clone: Its antigen is as yet unknown.

The V call is TRBV12-5, the J call TRBJ1-1; the D gene is possibly TRBD1 (6 bases). The clonotype comes from an adult with an advanced solid tumor such as melanoma, head and neck, liver or kidney cancer. The sample consisted of CD4+ or CD8+ T cells sorted from blood, taken in a trial of the OX40 agonist ivuxolimab. The CDR3 region has the DNA TGTGCTAGTGGGGGACAATTAGGCACTGAAGCTTTCTTT. Amino acids: CASGGQLGTEAFF.